The 8 T cell receptor beta chains given below trace back to one sample, sequenced in a study of cytotoxic CD8 clonotypes in ibrutinib-treated CLL. Sequencing used immunoSEQ multiplex PCR; TCRdb keeps in-frame clones, though not all of them. This table has approximately 91,000 clones, roughly 83% appearing once. The specimen comprised PBMCs, sampled after 12 months of ibrutinib treatment. These receptors originate from a human donor with chronic lymphocytic leukemia.

This clone occurred once. The chain joins TRBV11-2 to TRBJ2-1; D may be TRBD2 (6 bases). The V and J ends lost 3 bases and 4 bases respectively, with 13 bases between them. From germline, CDR1 is SGHAT and CDR2 FQNNGV. This CDR3 is built from 15 residues. The CDR3 bases are TGTGCCAGCAGCTTTAGCGGTCGCAAATACAATGAGCAGTTCTTC. This translates into CASSFSGRKYNEQFF.

This sequence joins TRBV28 and TRBJ1-5, with D possibly being TRBD1 (5 bases). Germline-derived CDR1 and CDR2 are MDHEN and SYDVKM. The CDR3 is 19 amino acids. Trimming cost V 7 bases and J 7 bases, with 32 bases left between them. The CDR3 region has the DNA TGTGCCAGCAACTGGGGCGGGCCCGGCAGGGCCCCACCGGAACAGCCCCAGCATTTT. Amino acids: CASNWGGPGRAPPEQPQHF. Variable domain in full (rest from reference TRBV28 and TRBJ1-5): DVKVTQSSRYLVKRTGEKVFLECVQDMDHENMFWYRQDPGLGLRLIYFSYDVKMKEKGDIPEGYSVSREKKERFSLILESASTNQTSMYLCASNWGGPGRAPPEQPQHFGDGTRLSIL.

V gene TRBV11-2 combines with J gene TRBJ2-7; D possibly corresponds to TRBD1 (6 bases). The CDR3 totals 13 residues. Germline V lookup: CDR1 SGHAT, CDR2 FQNNGV. With 5 bases removed from V and 4 bases from J, the gap between germline ends came to 12 bases. The chain's CDR3 is CASSHQGLYEQYF. The CDR3 region has the DNA TGTGCCAGCAGCCACCAGGGGTTGTACGAGCAGTACTTC.

The J gene is TRBJ2-2, the V gene TRBV5-1, with 7 bases that match TRBD2. The V gene end was trimmed by 4 bases and the J gene end by 6 bases; junction bases not matched to a gene: 3. The length of the CDR3 is 13 residues. Per the germline V gene, CDR1 is SGHRS and CDR2 is YFSETQ. The CDR3 sequence: CASSPGGAGELFF. The DNA of the CDR3 is TGCGCCAGCAGCCCTGGGGGGGCCGGGGAGCTGTTTTTT.

The J gene is TRBJ2-3, the V gene TRBV7-2; D ambiguous. The CDR3 length is 14 residues. Per the germline V gene, CDR1 is SGHTA and CDR2 is FQGNSA. With 0 bases removed from V and 11 bases from J, the gap between germline ends came to 15 bases. CDR3 nucleotides: TGTGCCAGCAGCTTAGCGGGTCTCGCAGGTGGGCAGTATTTT. Residues: CASSLAGLAGGQYF.

The chain recombines TRBV5-6 with TRBJ1-1; weak D call: TRBD1 (5 bases). The CDR3 consists of 12 residues. The V gene's germline CDR1 is SGHDT and CDR2 YYEEEE. With 3 bases removed from V and 7 bases from J, the gap between germline ends came to 10 bases. The CDR3 is CASSYDSLEAFF. The CDR3, as DNA: TGTGCCAGCAGCTACGACAGCCTTGAAGCTTTCTTT.

The V and J genes are TRBV7-3 and TRBJ2-5; 9 bases map to TRBD1. After removal of 2 bases from V and 5 bases from J, the junction contained 0 bases not matched to a gene. This CDR3 contains 13 residues. In germline, CDR1 is SGHTA, CDR2 FQGTGA. CDR3 coding DNA: TGTGCCAGCAGCTTAGGACAGGGGGAGACCCAGTACTTC. This encodes CASSLGQGETQYF. The variable domain in full, with the rest retrieved from reference TRBV7-3 and TRBJ2-5, is GAGVSQTPSNKVTEKGKYVELRCDPISGHTALYWYRQSLGQGPEFLIYFQGTGAADDSGLPNDRFFAVRPEGSVSTLKIQRTERGDSAVYLCASSLGQGETQYFGPGTRLLVL.

This CDR3 is CASSGRGEAFF. CDR3 DNA: TGTGCCAGCAGCGGGAGGGGGGAAGCTTTCTTT. This sequence joins TRBV9 and TRBJ1-1, with a weak D call TRBD1 (6 bases). The germline V gene encodes CDR1 SGDLS and CDR2 YYNGEE. The CDR3 is 11 residues long. Trimming shortened V by 3 bases and J by 8 bases, and 8 bases separated the two germline ends.